This paragraph reports one TCR beta chain. In its sample, this clonotype was seen a few times. The antigen it binds to is not known. No much larger clone exists at a distance of one base, and base qualities are not known. Library preparation was by PCR. This sample was sequenced with an Illumina HiSeq 2500. Unique molecular identifiers were incorporated into TCR beta cDNA libraries to reduce PCR and sequencing biases. Roughly 500,000 cDNA molecules were obtained for every 1 to 10 million input T cells, so each molecule roughly corresponded to one T cell. The patient libraries were prepared and sequenced using the same protocol as the earlier healthy control dataset. Samples belonging to the same batch were prepared together, multiplexed and sequenced on a shared HiSeq lane. As for the original processing: MIGEC was used to process the raw barcoded reads, and molecular identifier groups with only a single read were discarded before consensus assembly and CDR3 extraction. Clonotype tables were post-analysed with VDJtools, and diversity was normalized by down-sampling all datasets to the smallest sample size. To correct batch-related cross-sample contamination, repertoire overlap clustering matched CDR3 amino acid sequences but not nucleotide sequences. Using fastp trimming at Q25 and MiXCR clonotype assembly, TCRdb reanalyzed the public sequencing data and kept in-frame beta chains. Rows with a matching CDR3 protein are joined into one entry that keeps the most common DNA and genes. TCRdb, not the authors, supplied the V and J calls. Recorded for this sample are 180,000 or so distinct CDR3 sequences; approximately 28% of them occurred a single time. Roughly 3.4% of the sample comes from the top ten.

This sample stems from a study of post-analysis software for immune sequencing data (dated by TCRdb to 2013 to 2016). Turning to the overall study: Relapsing-remitting, secondary progressive and progressive-relapsing multiple sclerosis were recorded as disease courses, and subtype annotation was lacking for some patients. A subset of samples was prepared in parallel using single-end sample barcoding, then pooled and co-amplified after Illumina adapter ligation. The patient repertoires were set against about eleven previously published healthy control repertoires from donors whose ages ranged from roughly 6 to 27 years. General findings and caveats noted by the study authors: About five TRBV segments, including TRBV5-6, TRBV5-1 and TRBV20-1, were significantly more frequent in patients than controls. The control group was slightly older than the multiple sclerosis patient group. Direct clustering with F measure revealed strong co-clustering of samples prepared in the same batch, which led to a batch-effect correction. Compared with controls, multiple sclerosis patients had significantly lower normalized Chao1 diversity, a finding suggesting substantial peripheral T-cell clonal expansion.

The CDR3 goes from the cysteine to the phenylalanine over 13 residues. The DNA shown is the 39-base CDR3, in frame from base 1. The germline V and J ends show losses of 8 bases and 5 bases respectively, and no gene match explains 5 bases of the junction. CDR1 is given as LNHDA and CDR2 as SQIVND, both from the germline V gene (reference sequence). To demonstrate the VDJtools post-analysis software, TCR beta repertoires were profiled from the peripheral blood of more than ten young patients with multiple sclerosis. Multiple sclerosis patients were children and adolescents aged about 6 to 15 years. The sample comprised blood. The clonotype originates from a girl aged 2 to 17 with multiple sclerosis. The V gene is TRBV19 and the J gene is TRBJ1-1, and 10 junctional nucleotides match TRBD1. The DNA reads TGTGCCAGTGCCGGGACAGGGGTGACTGAAGCTTTCTTT. This translates into CASAGTGVTEAFF.